The 12 T cell receptor beta chains below were found in one sample sequenced in a study of cytomegalovirus exposure and HLA in healthy donors. It was with 60 Vbeta and 13 Jbeta primers that the PCR ran. The repertoire was sequenced with immunoSEQ multiplex PCR; TCRdb's copy has only in-frame clones and lacks some. The table has over 150,000 clones, around 75% seen once. The sequenced material came from PBMCs. These receptors came from a young man in good health and CMV-seropositive.

This rearrangement joins TRBV7-9 to TRBJ2-7, with a tentative D call TRBD1 (6 bases). The CDR3 is made up of 13 amino acids. The germline V and J ends were trimmed by 8 bases and 0 bases, with 11 bases remaining between them. The germline V gene encodes CDR1 SEHNR and CDR2 FQNEAQ (reference sequence). The CDR3 spells CASSRDISYEQYF. The CDR3, as DNA: TGTGCCAGCTCGAGGGACATCTCCTACGAGCAGTACTTC.

This chain joins TRBV19 and TRBJ1-5; D perhaps matches TRBD1 (6 bases). The V gene's germline CDR1 is LNHDA and CDR2 SQIVND (reference sequence). This CDR3 has 16 amino acids. V was shortened by 4 bases and J by 2 bases, with 15 bases between the two germline ends. The DNA for the CDR3 is TGTGCCAGTAGTAGGTCAGGCAGGGGCCGCAATCAGCCCCAGCATTTT. Translated, it gives CASSRSGRGRNQPQHF.

The chain recombines TRBV19 with TRBJ1-2; the D gene is possibly TRBD1 (6 bases). Trimming left V 3 bases short and J 5 bases short, with 16 bases between. This CDR3 spans 15 amino acids. Germline assignment: CDR1 LNHDA and CDR2 SQIVND (reference sequence). The CDR3, as DNA: TGTGCCAGTAGTATGGCCAGGGGAACATGGTATGGCTACACCTTC. Translating gives CASSMARGTWYGYTF. The whole variable domain, filled in from reference TRBV19 and TRBJ1-2, reads DGGITQSPKYLFRKEGQNVTLSCEQNLNHDAMYWYRQDPGQGLRLIYYSQIVNDFQKGDIAEGYSVSREKKESFPLTVTSAQKNPTAFYLCASSMARGTWYGYTFGSGTRLTVV.

The chain combines TRBV7-3 with TRBJ1-2, with TRBD1 identical over 7 bases. This CDR3 region has 13 residues. Germline CDR1 SGHTA, CDR2 FQGTGA. The junction had 5 bases not matched to a gene; V was cut back by 4 bases and J by 6 bases. DNA of the CDR3: TGTGCCAGCAGCTCGACAGGGACGGATGGCTACACCTTC. As protein: CASSSTGTDGYTF. Supplemented by reference TRBV7-3 and TRBJ1-2, the full variable domain reads GAGVSQTPSNKVTEKGKYVELRCDPISGHTALYWYRQSLGQGPEFLIYFQGTGAADDSGLPNDRFFAVRPEGSVSTLKIQRTERGDSAVYLCASSSTGTDGYTFGSGTRLTVV.

The chain carries TRBV2 and TRBJ1-1; D not resolved. CDR3 length equals 14 residues. Germline-derived CDR1 and CDR2 are SNHLY and FYNNEI. Trimming pared 7 bases from V and 1 base from J, leaving 13 bases between. CDR3 residues: CASKPNWANTEAFF. The DNA for the CDR3 is TGTGCCAGCAAACCCAACTGGGCGAACACTGAAGCTTTCTTT.

This clone was detected a few times. The chain couples TRBV10-3 to TRBJ1-2; TRBD1 is a possible D gene (6 bases). The germline gives CDR1 ENHRY, CDR2 SYGVKD. V gave up 4 bases and J gave up 1 base, with 13 bases separating them. CDR3 length: 15 residues. CDR3 sequence reads: CAISGEQGFNYGYTF. CDR3 DNA: TGTGCCATCAGTGGGGAACAGGGCTTTAACTATGGCTACACCTTC.

The rearrangement links TRBV9 to TRBJ1-2, with 8 bases identical to TRBD1. The length of the CDR3 is 16 residues. Germline V gives CDR1 SGDLS, CDR2 YYNGEE. V was pared by 3 bases and J by 4 bases, with 11 bases of the junction left unmatched. CDR3 DNA sequence: TGTGCCAGCAGCGCCACCCCCAGGGGGCTGGGCTATGGCTACACCTTC. Translated, it gives CASSATPRGLGYGYTF.

The genes are TRBV6-5 and TRBJ1-5; 10 nucleotides agree with TRBD1. The CDR3 is made up of 15 amino acids. V shed 4 bases, J shed 3 bases, and the junction held 3 bases outside the gene matches. CDR1 is MNHEY and CDR2 is SVGAGI in the germline V gene. The chain's CDR3 is CASSFGTGDNQPQHF. CDR3 in DNA: TGTGCCAGCAGTTTCGGGACAGGGGACAATCAGCCCCAGCATTTT.

The genes are TRBV30 and TRBJ1-5; D is possibly TRBD1 (5 bases). Germline CDR1 GTSNPN, CDR2 SVGIG (reference sequence). CDR3 length equals 13 residues. Trimming removed 1 base from V and 7 bases from J, with 11 bases in between. CDR3 DNA sequence: TGTGCCTGGAGTGGAGGGGACTCCCAGCCCCAGCATTTT. As protein: CAWSGGDSQPQHF.

The V call is TRBV19, the J call TRBJ2-3; a weak D match, TRBD1 (6 bases). V lost 5 bases and J lost 0, with 6 bases in between. This CDR3 has 13 residues. CDR1 is LNHDA and CDR2 is SQIVND in the germline V gene (reference sequence). The CDR3 loop reads CASSQGSTDTQYF. CDR3 in DNA: TGTGCCAGTAGTCAGGGGAGCACAGATACGCAGTATTTT.

This chain uses TRBV6-5 with TRBJ1-5; D might be TRBD1 (5 bases). The CDR3 extends over 14 amino acids. V was clipped by 5 bases and J by 6 bases, with 14 bases between them. CDR1 and CDR2 from the germline V gene are MNHEY and SVGAGI. The CDR3 DNA reads as TGTGCCAGCAGTCGTACGGGGGGGAGTCAGCCCCAGCATTTT. It yields the protein CASSRTGGSQPQHF.

This clone was detected only a few times. This rearrangement joins TRBV10-3 to TRBJ1-2, with 8 bases that match TRBD1. The CDR3 loop spans 13 amino acids. The V gene end was trimmed by 7 bases and the J gene end by 3 bases; junction bases not matched to a gene: 4. CDR1 and CDR2 from the germline V gene are ENHRY and SYGVKD. The DNA for the CDR3 is TGTGCCATCACCCCGACAGGGGACTATGGCTACACCTTC. Its protein is CAITPTGDYGYTF.